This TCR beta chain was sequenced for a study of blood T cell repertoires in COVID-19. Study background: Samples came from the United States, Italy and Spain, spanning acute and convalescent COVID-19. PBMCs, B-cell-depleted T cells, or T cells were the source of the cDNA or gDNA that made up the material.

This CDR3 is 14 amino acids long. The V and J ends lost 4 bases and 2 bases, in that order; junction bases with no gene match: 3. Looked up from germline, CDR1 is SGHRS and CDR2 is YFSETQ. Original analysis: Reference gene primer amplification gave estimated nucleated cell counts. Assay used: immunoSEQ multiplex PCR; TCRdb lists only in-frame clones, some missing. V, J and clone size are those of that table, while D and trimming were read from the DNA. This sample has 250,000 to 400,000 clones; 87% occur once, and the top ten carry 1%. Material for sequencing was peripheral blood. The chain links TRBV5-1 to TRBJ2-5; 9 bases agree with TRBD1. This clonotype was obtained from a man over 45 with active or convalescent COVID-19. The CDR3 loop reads CASSIGQGQETQYF. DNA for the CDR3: TGCGCCAGCAGCATAGGACAGGGGCAAGAGACCCAGTACTTC.